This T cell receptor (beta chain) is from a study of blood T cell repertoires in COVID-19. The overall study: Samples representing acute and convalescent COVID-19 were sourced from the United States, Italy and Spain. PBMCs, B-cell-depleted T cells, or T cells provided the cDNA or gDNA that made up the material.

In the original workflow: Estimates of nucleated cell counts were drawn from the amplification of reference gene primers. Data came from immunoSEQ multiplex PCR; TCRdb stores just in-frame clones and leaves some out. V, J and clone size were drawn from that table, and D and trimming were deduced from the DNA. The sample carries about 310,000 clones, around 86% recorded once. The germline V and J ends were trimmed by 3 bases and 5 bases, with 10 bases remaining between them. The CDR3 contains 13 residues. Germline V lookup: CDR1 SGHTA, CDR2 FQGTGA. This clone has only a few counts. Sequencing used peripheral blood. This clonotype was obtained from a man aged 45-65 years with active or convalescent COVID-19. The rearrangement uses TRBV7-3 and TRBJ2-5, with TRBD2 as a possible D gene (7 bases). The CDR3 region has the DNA TGTGCCAGCAGCTTCGGGGGGCAGGAGACCCAGTACTTC. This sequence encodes CASSFGGQETQYF.